This entry lists 27 T cell receptor beta chains sequenced from one sample in a study of OX40 agonist ivuxolimab in advanced cancers. TCRdb's copy holds only in-frame clones and misses some; the assay was immunoSEQ multiplex PCR. This table holds more than 45,000 clones, roughly four fifths found once. The specimen comprised CD4+ or CD8+ T cells sorted from blood, sampled in a trial of the OX40 agonist ivuxolimab. The receptors shown here come from an adult with an advanced solid tumor such as melanoma, head and neck, liver or kidney cancer.

This clone was seen once. The rearrangement joins TRBV7-3 to TRBJ2-1, with 10 positions matching TRBD2. Germline V gene lookup returns CDR1 SGHTA and CDR2 FQGTGA. After removal of 5 bases from V and 5 bases from J, the junction contained 3 bases not matched to a gene. This CDR3 is 14 amino acids long. This CDR3 is CASSPSGGHNEQFF. The DNA for the CDR3 is TGTGCCAGCAGCCCTAGCGGGGGCCACAATGAGCAGTTCTTC.

To note about this clone: The sample carries other DNA sequences with the same CDR3. CDR3 bases: TGTGCCAGTAATCACAGGGGACTAAACACTGAAGCTTTCTTT. It codes for CASNHRGLNTEAFF. The gene calls are TRBV19 and TRBJ1-1; TRBD1 matches 7 bases. CDR1 is LNHDA, CDR2 SQIVND, per germline (reference sequence). The length of the CDR3 is 14 residues. Trimming cost V 7 bases and J 2 bases; bases outside gene matches: 7.

This clone turned up a few times. At the DNA level, this CDR3 is encoded by other sequences in the same sample as well. The chain is built from TRBV5-4 and TRBJ1-6; D is undetermined. Germline V lookup: CDR1 SGHNT, CDR2 YYREEE (reference sequence). The CDR3 totals 14 residues. Trimming took 4 bases from V and 10 from J, leaving 15 bases between them. The CDR3: CASSPIVSNSPLHF. The CDR3 coding sequence is TGTGCCAGCAGCCCTATCGTGTCGAACTCACCCCTCCACTTT.

The J gene is TRBJ1-6, the V gene TRBV30, with 7 bases that match TRBD1. Germline V lookup: CDR1 GTSNPN, CDR2 SVGIG (reference sequence). The CDR3 runs 15 residues. With 4 bases clipped from V and 6 bases from J, the junction kept 9 bases outside the gene matches. The CDR3 loop reads CAWKLTTGLNSPLHF. The CDR3 nucleotides are TGTGCCTGGAAGTTAACGACAGGGCTTAATTCACCCCTCCACTTT.

This rearrangement joins TRBV15 to TRBJ2-3, with D possibly TRBD1 on 6 matching bases. The CDR3 has 16 amino acids. V lost 5 bases and J 2 bases, leaving 17 bases between the germline ends. CDR1 and CDR2 from the germline V gene are LNHNV and YYDKDF (reference sequence). CDR3 amino acids: CATSDEGVGATDTQYF. The DNA of the CDR3 is TGTGCCACCAGCGATGAGGGGGTGGGAGCCACAGATACGCAGTATTTT.

The genes are TRBV5-4 and TRBJ2-5; D gene unclear. The CDR3 covers 13 residues. Between the trimmed V and J ends, which lost 4 bases and 0 bases, there was a span of 7 bases. The germline V gene encodes CDR1 SGHNT and CDR2 YYREEE (reference sequence). For the CDR3, the DNA is TGTGCCAGCAGCCGCGGTCACCAAGAGACCCAGTACTTC. Its protein product is CASSRGHQETQYF.

The rearrangement joins TRBV5-1 to TRBJ2-7; 9 nucleotides line up with TRBD1. J was trimmed by 5 bases and V by 4 bases; bases with no gene match: 10. CDR1 is SGHRS and CDR2 is YFSETQ in the germline V gene. The CDR3 consists of 15 residues. The CDR3 nucleotides are TGCGCCAGCAGCCACGGACAGGGGAATTTGAACGAGCAGTACTTC. This sequence encodes CASSHGQGNLNEQYF.

The chain employs TRBV14 and TRBJ2-7, with D hard to call. With 1 base removed from V and 10 bases from J, the gap between germline ends came to 11 bases. This CDR3 has 12 amino acids. Germline CDR1 SGHDN, CDR2 FVKESK. CDR3: CASSQVPFRQYF. CDR3 DNA sequence: TGTGCCAGCAGCCAAGTCCCGTTCCGACAGTACTTC. Looking up the rest from reference TRBV14 and TRBJ2-7 gives the full variable domain: EAGVTQFPSHSVIEKGQTVTLRCDPISGHDNLYWYRRVMGKEIKFLLHFVKESKQDESGMPNNRFLAERTGGTYSTLKVQPAELEDSGVYFCASSQVPFRQYFGPGTRLTVT.

The chain carries TRBV15 and TRBJ1-5; unclear D gene. The V end was cut by 7 bases, the J end by 5 bases, with 18 bases between. The germline CDR1 and CDR2 sequences are LNHNV and YYDKDF (reference sequence). The CDR3 has 15 amino acids. CDR3 sequence: CATTLSLDGYQPQHF. CDR3 bases: TGTGCCACCACCCTGTCTTTGGACGGTTATCAGCCCCAGCATTTT.

The V and J genes are TRBV19 and TRBJ2-2; 10 nucleotides align to TRBD1. There are 16 residues in the CDR3. Germline trimming cut 4 bases from V and 0 bases from J; bases unmatched to any gene: 2. Germline CDR1 and CDR2: LNHDA and SQIVND (reference sequence). This CDR3 is CASSTTGGANTGELFF. CDR3 DNA: TGTGCCAGTAGTACGACAGGGGGCGCGAACACCGGGGAGCTGTTTTTT.

J is TRBJ2-3 and V is TRBV14; tentative D call: TRBD1 (6 bases). The CDR3 spans 20 residues. The germline V and J ends were trimmed by 1 base and 5 bases, with 28 bases remaining between them. CDR1 and CDR2 (germline): SGHDN, FVKESK. In DNA, the CDR3 is TGTGCCAGCAGCCAAGCGCGGTCAGCTGGGGGCCAAGGACGGTTAGATACGCAGTATTTT. Protein sequence: CASSQARSAGGQGRLDTQYF.

The rearrangement links TRBV11-3 to TRBJ1-1; D is perhaps TRBD1 (5 bases). This CDR3 is built from 13 residues. Germline lookup yields CDR1 SGHNT and CDR2 YENEEA. Trimming removed 3 bases at V and 2 bases at J, with 7 bases between. CDR3 amino acids: CASSFDSNTEAFF. The DNA of the CDR3 is TGTGCCAGCAGCTTCGACAGCAACACTGAAGCTTTCTTT.

The chain joins TRBV9 to TRBJ2-7, with D perhaps matching TRBD1 or TRBD2 (6 bases each). The CDR3 loop spans 18 amino acids. Trimming removed 3 bases at V and 2 bases at J, with 24 bases between. From germline, CDR1 is SGDLS and CDR2 YYNGEE. The CDR3 loop reads CASSDRGGYGGPTYEQYF. As DNA, the CDR3 is TGTGCCAGCAGCGACCGAGGGGGATACGGGGGCCCTACCTACGAGCAGTACTTC.

This chain joins TRBV19 and TRBJ2-5; 14 nucleotides match TRBD2. The CDR3 is made up of 16 amino acids. V lost 5 bases and J lost 3; bases outside the gene matches: 5. Germline CDR1 reads LNHDA; CDR2 reads SQIVND (reference sequence). CDR3 sequence: CASSPRLAGGEETQYF. CDR3 DNA: TGTGCCAGTAGTCCCCGACTAGCGGGGGGGGAAGAGACCCAGTACTTC.

The chain combines TRBV14 with TRBJ1-1; D uncertain. Trimming removed 1 base at V and 10 bases at J, with 16 bases between. This CDR3 comprises 14 residues. CDR1 and CDR2 (germline): SGHDN, FVKESK. DNA for the CDR3: TGTGCCAGCAGCCAAGGTGGCCCCACCGCAGGAGCTTTCTTT. Translated: CASSQGGPTAGAFF.

CDR3 DNA: TGTGCCAGCTCACCGTCCCAGGGGGTAAATAAGGGTGAAGCTTTCTTT. It codes for CASSPSQGVNKGEAFF. The chain employs TRBV18 and TRBJ1-1; 7 positions match TRBD1. V lost 3 bases and J lost 7; bases outside the gene matches: 14. CDR1 KGHSH and CDR2 LQKENI come from the germline V gene. This CDR3 region has 16 residues.

V and J are TRBV7-2 and TRBJ1-3; D is perhaps TRBD1 (5 bases). This CDR3 spans 18 amino acids. Germline lookup yields CDR1 SGHTA and CDR2 FQGNSA. Trimming removed 7 bases from V and 4 bases from J, with 26 bases in between. CDR3 sequence (DNA): TGTGCCAGCACCAATCAGGTGGCAGGGAGGCTTGGAGGAAACACCATATATTTT. The encoded protein is CASTNQVAGRLGGNTIYF.

The count of this clone is one. The CDR3 DNA reads as TGTGCCAGCAGCCAGCGGCTGGTAGCGGGGTCGATCTACGAGCAGTACTTC. It translates to CASSQRLVAGSIYEQYF. J is TRBJ2-7 and V is TRBV9; 8 nucleotides match TRBD2. CDR3 length: 17 residues. Germline lookup yields CDR1 SGDLS and CDR2 YYNGEE. V lost 4 bases to trimming and J lost 3 bases; unmatched junction nucleotides: 15.

The gene calls are TRBV19 and TRBJ2-6, with 9 bases matching TRBD1. The germline CDR1 and CDR2 sequences are LNHDA and SQIVND (reference sequence). V dropped 5 bases and J dropped 6; count of bases not matched to a gene: 14. The CDR3 extends over 18 amino acids. CDR3 protein: CASSRLTGGRIQANVLTF. The CDR3 DNA is TGTGCCAGTAGTCGATTGACAGGGGGACGGATTCAGGCCAACGTCCTGACTTTC.

J is TRBJ1-2 and V is TRBV5-8, with D unclear. Trimming took 4 bases from V and 4 from J, leaving 14 bases between them. CDR1 SGHTS and CDR2 YDEGEE come from the germline V gene. This CDR3 has 14 amino acids. The CDR3 loop reads CASSTPGGFYGYTF. In DNA, the CDR3 is TGTGCCAGCAGCACACCGGGTGGCTTCTATGGCTACACCTTC. Combining the CDR3 with reference TRBV5-8 and TRBJ1-2 gives the whole variable domain EAGVTQSPTHLIKTRGQQATLRCSPISGHTSVYWYQQALGLGLQFLLWYDEGEERNRGNFPPRFSGRQFPNYSSELNVNALELEDSALYLCASSTPGGFYGYTFGSGTRLTVV.

The chain couples TRBV5-4 to TRBJ2-7; 10 bases map to TRBD1. The CDR3 totals 15 residues. V trimming: 1 base; J trimming: 3 bases; junction bases outside the gene matches: 4. CDR1 and CDR2 from the germline V gene are SGHNT and YYREEE (reference sequence). The CDR3 DNA reads TGTGCCAGCAGCTTGTCCGGGACAGGGGTCTACGAGCAGTACTTC. Encoded protein: CASSLSGTGVYEQYF.

The chain carries TRBV7-3 and TRBJ2-1; the D gene could be TRBD1 or TRBD2 (5 bases each). Germline-derived CDR1 and CDR2 are SGHTA and FQGTGA. This CDR3 is built from 20 residues. Trimming cost V 0 bases and J 5 bases, with 26 bases left between them. CDR3 amino acids: CASSLTGLVGSSLLDNEQFF. As DNA, the CDR3 is TGTGCCAGCAGCTTAACGGGGCTAGTAGGGAGTTCGCTTTTGGACAATGAGCAGTTCTTC.

The sample holds one count of this clone. V is TRBV5-8 and J is TRBJ2-2; D is ambiguous. The CDR3 loop spans 13 amino acids. V dropped 0 bases and J dropped 6 bases, with 6 bases sitting between them. Germline loops: CDR1 SGHTS, CDR2 YDEGEE. In DNA form, the CDR3 reads TGTGCCAGCAGCTTGGAGGCCCCCGGGGAGCTGTTTTTT. Translated, it gives CASSLEAPGELFF.

V gene TRBV30 combines with J gene TRBJ1-1; D is ambiguous. The V end lost 4 bases, the J end lost 1 base, and 19 bases lay between the germline ends. CDR3 length: 16 amino acids. Per the germline V gene, CDR1 is GTSNPN and CDR2 is SVGIG (reference sequence). CDR3 region: CAWTAFAGFGNTEAFF. DNA of the CDR3: TGTGCCTGGACTGCCTTCGCGGGATTTGGGAACACTGAAGCTTTCTTT.

The rearrangement links TRBV7-2 to TRBJ2-5, with D maybe TRBD2 (5 bases). Looked up from germline, CDR1 is SGHTA and CDR2 is FQGNSA. This CDR3 is built from 15 residues. The ends were cut back, 5 bases at V and 2 bases at J, with 15 bases in the middle. The CDR3 is CASSQLGSAQETQYF. CDR3 nucleotide sequence: TGTGCCAGCAGCCAACTGGGTAGCGCGCAAGAGACCCAGTACTTC. Complete variable domain (other parts from reference TRBV7-2 and TRBJ2-5): GAGVSQSPSNKVTEKGKDVELRCDPISGHTALYWYRQSLGQGLEFLIYFQGNSAPDKSGLPSDRFSAERTGGSVSTLTIQRTQQEDSAVYLCASSQLGSAQETQYFGPGTRLLVL.

The V call is TRBV27, the J call TRBJ1-4; a weak D match, TRBD1 (5 bases). The CDR3 runs to 16 residues. V lost 3 bases and J 0 bases, leaving 11 bases between the germline ends. The V gene's germline CDR1 is MNHEY and CDR2 SMNVEV (reference sequence). DNA of the CDR3: TGTGCCAGCAGTTTTTCGACAGTTGCAACTAATGAAAAACTGTTTTTT. It encodes CASSFSTVATNEKLFF.

V gene TRBV7-3 combines with J gene TRBJ2-3; 12 bases align to TRBD2. This CDR3 has 15 residues. Looked up from germline, CDR1 is SGHTA and CDR2 is FQGTGA. J was trimmed by 6 bases and V by 4 bases; bases with no gene match: 5. As DNA, the CDR3 is TGTGCCAGCAGCTCCTCCGGGACTAGCGGGGATACGCAGTATTTT. It encodes CASSSSGTSGDTQYF.